What follows describes a single TCR beta chain. Its antigen is not identified. The data derive from a study of shared clonotypes between healthy human individuals. Across the whole study: Serving as donors were a couple of women and a few men, whose ages spanned 18 to 49. A donor's plate count was three for CD4 naive and three for CD4 memory; CD8 naive had two and CD8 memory one.

The authors distributed each subset's genomic DNA evenly over several immunoSEQ plates. This table comes from immunoSEQ multiplex PCR, and its TCRdb copy is limited to in-frame clones, with some not included. Of roughly 1,000,000 clones detected, approximately 80% appear once; the ten largest clones hold roughly 0.62%. Per the germline V gene, CDR1 is SGHRS and CDR2 is YFSETQ. The CDR3 is made up of 16 amino acids. V dropped 5 bases and J dropped 7; count of bases not matched to a gene: 13. Regarding the study as a whole: Sequencing depth was expected to affect clonotype sharing among donors.

The rearrangement uses TRBV5-1 and TRBJ2-2; the match to TRBD2 covers 8 bases. This TCR was sampled from a man between 18 and 29 years old in good health. Some clones in this sample may be carry-over from other donors' samples. What was sequenced was memory CD4+ T cells from PBMCs. Noted subset: CD45RA-negative fraction. The CDR3 DNA sequence: TGCGCCAGCAGTTTGATAGCGGGACTCGTGGGCGGGGAGCTGTTTTTT. It translates to CASSLIAGLVGGELFF.